The 4 T cell receptor beta chains below come from one sample, sequenced in a study of blood T cell repertoires in COVID-19. The repertoire was sequenced with immunoSEQ multiplex PCR; TCRdb's copy has only in-frame clones and lacks some. The sample records 7,000 to 9,500 clones, 80% to 90% being singletons. The sample taken for sequencing was peripheral blood. The source of these receptors is a human donor in a cohort sampled during active COVID-19.

The rearrangement joins TRBV19 to TRBJ1-1; a weak D match, TRBD1 (6 bases). In germline, CDR1 is LNHDA, CDR2 SQIVND (reference sequence). V was trimmed by 2 bases and J by 0 bases, leaving 7 bases between them. This CDR3 is built from 14 residues. The CDR3 coding sequence is TGTGCCAGTAGTATACAGGGGCTGAACACTGAAGCTTTCTTT. Translated: CASSIQGLNTEAFF.

Only one count was recorded for this clone. The J gene is TRBJ2-5, the V gene TRBV5-1; 8 bases map to TRBD2. Germline values: CDR1 SGHRS, CDR2 YFSETQ. The ends lost 4 bases at V and 2 bases at J; junction bases unmatched: 10. The CDR3 spans 16 residues. CDR3 loop: CASSPPLAEAQETQYF. For the CDR3, the DNA is TGCGCCAGCAGCCCTCCACTAGCGGAAGCTCAAGAGACCCAGTACTTC.

The chain employs TRBV7-2 and TRBJ2-4, with D possibly being TRBD2 (5 bases). The V gene lost 1 base and the J gene lost 0 bases, with 10 bases spanning the gap. This CDR3 has 16 amino acids. Germline-derived CDR1 and CDR2 are SGHTA and FQGNSA. CDR3 residues: CASSLDGSRAKNIQYF. The CDR3 nucleotides are TGTGCCAGCAGCTTAGATGGGAGTCGAGCCAAAAACATTCAGTACTTC.

This clone was found once. The CDR3 sequence is CASSFGTGDGYTF. CDR3 in DNA: TGTGCCAGTAGTTTCGGGACAGGTGATGGCTACACCTTC. The rearrangement uses TRBV19 and TRBJ1-2, with 8 bases identical to TRBD1. With V trimmed by 5 bases and J by 6 bases, 5 bases remained unmatched. Germline CDR1 is LNHDA and CDR2 is SQIVND (reference sequence). This CDR3 has 13 residues.